This T cell receptor beta chain was profiled in a study of monozygotic twins with inflammatory bowel disease. Per germline, CDR1 SQVTM and CDR2 ANQGSEA. The CDR3 spans 13 residues. The template-switching step introduced UMIs that carried a 6-nucleotide sample barcode. TCRdb reworked the 5' RACE reads into one entry per CDR3 protein, no DNA. The sample's table shows fewer than 150,000 distinct CDR3 sequences. Source material: blood. This receptor was taken from a human donor with ulcerative colitis or Crohn's disease, or a healthy co-twin of an affected twin (not recorded which). This chain connects TRBV29-1 to TRBJ2-3. CDR3: CSAQAGYTDTQYF.